This T cell receptor beta chain is drawn from a study of cytomegalovirus exposure and HLA in healthy donors. 13 Jbeta primers and 60 Vbeta primers were used for the PCR. Method: immunoSEQ multiplex PCR; TCRdb's copy keeps in-frame clones and lacks some. This table has fewer than 250,000 clones, roughly 80% appearing once. The V end lost 3 bases, the J end lost 1 base, and 11 bases lay between the germline ends. The germline V gene encodes CDR1 SGHRS and CDR2 YFSETQ. The CDR3 spans 14 residues. This TCR derives from a woman aged 18-35 years in good health and CMV-seronegative. This rearrangement joins TRBV5-1 to TRBJ2-7, with D unresolved. Sequences were obtained from PBMCs. This chain's CDR3 is CASSSPLDSYEQYF. CDR3 sequence (DNA): TGCGCCAGCAGCTCCCCCTTAGATTCCTACGAGCAGTACTTC.